The TCR beta chain under discussion was sequenced for a study of T-cell memory formation after mild COVID-19. Looking at the study overall: Largely, the TCR clusters proved donor specific.

The CDR3 spans 13 residues. The trim removed 9 bases at V and 5 bases at J, leaving 6 bases unmatched. TCRdb passed the 5' RACE reads through MiXCR, listing each CDR3 protein once. Among about 110,000 distinct CDR3 sequences, roughly an eighth were seen once, and the ten largest hold about 39%. The rearrangement links TRBV12-3 or TRBV12-4 to TRBJ1-5; 8 bases are a match to TRBD1. The sequenced sample consisted of PBMCs or a T cell subset sorted from them (not recorded which). The source of this sequence is a man aged 18 to 29 who had mild COVID-19 (a few samples of this study predate the infection). Cell type and time point are not known. The CDR3 DNA is TGTGCCAGAAGCCAGGGGGCAGATCAGCCCCAGCATTTT. Encoded protein: CARSQGADQPQHF.